The 17 T cell receptor beta chains below all came from one sample that was sequenced in a study of blood T cells in healthy people across ages. Together with a sample-barcoded 5' primer, a J-beta primer mix was included in a second PCR lasting roughly 6 to 12 cycles. Each CDR3 protein gets one entry after TCRdb re-called the 5' RACE reads with MiXCR. The sample holds roughly 800,000 distinct CDR3 sequences, approximately 24% seen once. These data were likewise used in another study, on T cells of mothers and their children.

Sequencing used blood. Receptors originate from a boy aged 5-17 years in good health.

This chain joins TRBV5-5 and TRBJ1-1, with 8 nucleotides matching TRBD1. V was pared by 4 bases and J by 4 bases, with 9 bases of the junction left unmatched. This CDR3 has 15 residues. CDR1 and CDR2 (germline): SGHKS, YYEKEE (reference sequence). The CDR3 loop reads CASSPPRGRSTEAFF. For the CDR3, the DNA is TGTGCCAGCAGCCCACCCAGGGGGCGGTCCACTGAAGCTTTCTTT.

This clonotype occurred a few times. The rearrangement links TRBV6-2 or TRBV6-3 to TRBJ1-5, with 7 bases lining up with TRBD1. The CDR3 runs to 14 residues. The germline CDR1 and CDR2 sequences are MNHEY and SVGEGT. J was trimmed by 6 bases and V by 4 bases; bases with no gene match: 6. The CDR3 sequence: CASSFRGNGQPQHF. DNA of the CDR3: TGTGCCAGCAGTTTCAGGGGGAATGGTCAGCCCCAGCATTTT.

V is TRBV7-9 and J is TRBJ1-1; D remains unclear. Between the trimmed V and J ends, which lost 6 bases and 0 bases, there was a span of 5 bases. Germline CDR1 reads SEHNR; CDR2 reads FQNEAQ (reference sequence). This CDR3 contains 12 residues. As DNA, the CDR3 is TGTGCCAGCAGTTATTTGAACACTGAAGCTTTCTTT. Translated: CASSYLNTEAFF.

J is TRBJ2-3 and V is TRBV3-1; D is uncertain. This CDR3 has 12 residues. Trimming removed 8 bases from V and 0 bases from J, with 6 bases in between. CDR1 and CDR2 (germline): LGHDT, YNNKEL (reference sequence). CDR3 nucleotide sequence: TGTGCCAGCGGTCAAAGCACAGATACGCAGTATTTT. As protein: CASGQSTDTQYF.

This clonotype was found a few times. The V gene is TRBV7-3, the J gene TRBJ2-1, with a tentative D call TRBD2 (5 bases). Germline CDR1 SGHTA, CDR2 FQGTGA. V dropped 4 bases and J dropped 0 bases, with 19 bases sitting between them. CDR3 length: 18 amino acids. CDR3 region: CASSYTSMRASSYNEQFF. In DNA, the CDR3 is TGTGCCAGCAGCTATACGTCCATGCGGGCGAGCTCCTACAATGAGCAGTTCTTC.

J is TRBJ2-4 and V is TRBV4-1; D is perhaps TRBD2 (5 bases). There are 14 residues in the CDR3. Trimming left V 2 bases short and J 8 bases short, with 13 bases between. Germline CDR1 and CDR2: MGHRA and YSYEKL. In DNA, the CDR3 is TGCGCCAGCAGCCAATCCGGGGTTAAGGACATTCAGTACTTC. It is translated as CASSQSGVKDIQYF.

The gene calls are TRBV12-3 or TRBV12-4 and TRBJ2-3; TRBD1 is a possible D gene (5 bases). Trimming left V 6 bases short and J 1 base short, with 14 bases between. The CDR3 covers 15 residues. CDR3 sequence (DNA): TGTGCCAGCAGGGGGAAGGGGATCGGCACAGATACGCAGTATTTT. As protein: CASRGKGIGTDTQYF.

This clonotype was counted between two and nine times. V is TRBV3-1 and J is TRBJ2-5; TRBD2 aligns across 10 bases. With the DNA end fitting TRBJ2-7 better, the J assignment may be wrong. Germline CDR1 is LGHDT and CDR2 is YNNKEL (reference sequence). CDR3 length: 15 residues. CDR3 nucleotides: TGTGCCAGCAGCCCAACTAGCGGGGCATTCGACGAGCAGTACTTC. It is translated as CASSPTSGAFDEQYF.

In its sample, this clonotype was seen a few times. The chain couples TRBV2 to TRBJ2-1; D perhaps matches TRBD2 (6 bases). The CDR3 covers 11 residues. Germline V gene lookup returns CDR1 SNHLY and CDR2 FYNNEI. V lost 4 bases and J 12 bases, leaving 10 bases between the germline ends. The CDR3 bases are TGTGCCAGCAGTGTGAGGGACTCGCAGTTCTTC. Encoded protein: CASSVRDSQFF.

The chain has TRBV20-1 and TRBJ1-6; perhaps TRBD1 as D (5 bases). The CDR3 length is 15 residues. Germline CDR1 reads DFQATT; CDR2 reads SNEGSKA (reference sequence). Trimming took off 3 bases at V and 0 bases at J, with 9 bases between the two ends. In DNA, the CDR3 is TGCAGTGCTAGGTCAGGGAGCTCCTATAATTCACCCCTCCACTTT. Its translation: CSARSGSSYNSPLHF.

The chain employs TRBV3-1 and TRBJ1-2; tentative D call: TRBD1 (5 bases). Per germline, CDR1 LGHDT and CDR2 YNNKEL (reference sequence). CDR3 length: 14 amino acids. V dropped 4 bases and J dropped 2 bases, with 11 bases sitting between them. The CDR3 region is CASSPRGSNYGYTF. In DNA form, the CDR3 reads TGTGCCAGCAGCCCTAGGGGCTCCAACTATGGCTACACCTTC.

This clonotype was seen a few times. This sequence joins TRBV3-1 and TRBJ2-5; possible D gene TRBD2, 5 bases. The CDR3 sequence is 14 residues long. Trimming removed 4 bases from V and 2 bases from J, with 11 bases in between. The V gene's germline CDR1 is LGHDT and CDR2 YNNKEL (reference sequence). The CDR3 loop reads CASSPQPGQETQYF. The CDR3 DNA sequence: TGTGCCAGCAGCCCCCAACCGGGGCAAGAGACCCAGTACTTC.

This clonotype was seen more than once but under ten times. This chain uses TRBV6-2 or TRBV6-3 with TRBJ2-3; 9 bases agree with TRBD1. Germline assignment: CDR1 MNHEY and CDR2 SVGEGT. V lost 8 bases and J lost 3; bases outside the gene matches: 6. The CDR3 sequence is 14 residues long. The CDR3 sequence is CASLEDRGTDTQYF. The CDR3 coding sequence is TGTGCCAGCCTTGAGGACAGGGGAACAGATACGCAGTATTTT.

This rearrangement joins TRBV29-1 to TRBJ2-5; D may correspond to TRBD1 or TRBD2 (6 bases each). Germline CDR1 reads SQVTM; CDR2 reads ANQGSEA. The CDR3 covers 14 residues. Trimming took 3 bases from V and 4 from J, leaving 15 bases between them. This chain's CDR3 is CSVDVAGGGETQYF. CDR3 DNA sequence: TGCAGCGTTGATGTGGCAGGAGGGGGAGAGACCCAGTACTTC.

This clonotype turned up a few times. The rearrangement uses TRBV11-2 and TRBJ2-5; D remains ambiguous. The last part of the DNA fits TRBJ2-1 better; the J call may be wrong. The CDR3 length is 15 residues. CDR1 SGHAT and CDR2 FQNNGV come from the germline V gene. The CDR3 DNA reads TGTGCCAGCAGCTTAGTCTTAGGGCAGTACAATGAGCAGTTCTTC. Residues: CASSLVLGQYNEQFF.

The V gene is TRBV4-1, the J gene TRBJ1-2; D is unclear. Trimming pared 0 bases from V and 0 bases from J, leaving 11 bases between. The CDR3 is 16 residues long. CDR1 is MGHRA, CDR2 YSYEKL, per germline. The DNA of the CDR3 is TGCGCCAGCAGCCAAGAGCTAGGCAGGACTAACTATGGCTACACCTTC. This translates into CASSQELGRTNYGYTF.

The chain links TRBV4-1 to TRBJ1-1, with a possible D match to TRBD1 (6 bases). The CDR3 has 16 amino acids. The ends were cut back, 4 bases at V and 5 bases at J, with 20 bases in the middle. Germline CDR1 and CDR2: MGHRA and YSYEKL. The CDR3 nucleotides are TGCGCCAGCAGCCCCTCCCGGTGGGGGCGCGGGACTGAAGCTTTCTTT. This sequence encodes CASSPSRWGRGTEAFF.